A selection of T cell receptor beta chains follows, all from one sample in a study of T cells in Graves' hyperthyroidism and ophthalmopathy. One entry per CDR3 protein, called by TCRdb with MiXCR from the multiplex PCR reads. Of more than 500,000 distinct CDR3 sequences in the sample, roughly 15% were seen once. Source material: blood. The receptor set was obtained from a woman between 25 and 40 years old with Graves' ophthalmopathy. The conserved cysteine and the conserved F or W are not part of the CDR3 here.

cdr3_aa j_call v_call
ASSPQPRGDSLYEQY TRBJ2-7 TRBV5-1
ATSDSSPRDVLT TRBJ2-6 TRBV24-1
ASSSLTAGQDGEQY TRBJ2-7 TRBV18
ASSLQGANSPLH TRBJ1-6 TRBV12-3/TRBV12-4
SASSRTSRYEQY TRBJ2-7 TRBV20-1
AWSTYRGNEQF TRBJ2-1 TRBV30
ASSTLPGQGFGYT TRBJ1-2 TRBV7-2
SASSDRGRKPQH TRBJ1-5 TRBV20-1
SPRVGAF TRBJ1-1 TRBV20-1
ASSQDRGYSYNEQF TRBJ2-1 TRBV4-3
ASSLRHGLNYEQY TRBJ2-7 TRBV27
ASSQGQTNQPQH TRBJ1-5 TRBV4-2
ASSPSGTRSYEQY TRBJ2-7 TRBV4-1
ASSAIQGPGSPLH TRBJ1-6 TRBV7-2
ASSLVENTEAF TRBJ1-1 TRBV28
AWTSTVSTTGELF TRBJ2-2 TRBV30
ASGGLKGETQY TRBJ2-5 TRBV19
SAKRGAGTDTQY TRBJ2-3 TRBV20-1
ASSTNTGVPNTEAF TRBJ1-1 TRBV28
SLGTGVNYEQY TRBJ2-7 TRBV20-1
ASSLGDETQY TRBJ2-5 TRBV5-6
ASRPGPASTGELF TRBJ2-2 TRBV12-3/TRBV12-4
ASRGWTGGLADTQY TRBJ2-3 TRBV2
ASSVAGGLQETQY TRBJ2-5 TRBV9
ASSYSDIRDTGELF TRBJ2-2 TRBV6-6
ASSQESGWRHYNEQF TRBJ2-1 TRBV3-1
ASREGGGTGELF TRBJ2-2 TRBV12-3/TRBV12-4
ASSLTREVDTQY TRBJ2-3 TRBV18
ASGQGLGFNEQF TRBJ2-1 TRBV6-2/TRBV6-3
ASSRHGTSGKKY TRBJ2-7 TRBV6-2/TRBV6-3
ASSQAAGTGYEQY TRBJ2-7 TRBV4-3
SVEEDSRNEQF TRBJ2-1 TRBV29-1
ASSRRTAGETQY TRBJ2-5 TRBV27
SARSSGRTLETQY TRBJ2-5 TRBV20-1
ASSPGGDTDTQY TRBJ2-3 TRBV6-2/TRBV6-3
SVGIAGGGWAGELF TRBJ2-2 TRBV29-1
ASSKTRQGTQETQY TRBJ2-5 TRBV10-1
SVRTGTDYGYT TRBJ1-2 TRBV29-1
ASSPRTASEAF TRBJ1-1 TRBV6-1
ASSVSAKDTDTQY TRBJ2-3 TRBV9
ASSSGPSNTGELF TRBJ2-2 TRBV27
ASSSFRGRSEGYNEQF TRBJ2-1 TRBV12-3/TRBV12-4
ASSKSGNTIY TRBJ1-3 TRBV2
ASSVGASANTGELF TRBJ2-2 TRBV6-4
AWNHDSYGYT TRBJ1-2 TRBV30
ASSLTGTHYNEQF TRBJ2-1 TRBV7-3
ASSYSGANGYT TRBJ1-2 TRBV6-6
ASRAWTANTEAF TRBJ1-1 TRBV6-2/TRBV6-3
ASSLVFGTLYNEQF TRBJ2-1 TRBV5-4
ASSLGLGVDGNEQF TRBJ2-1 TRBV7-2
ASSPRTGGVVSGYT TRBJ1-2 TRBV6-1
ASSLTWPYSYEQY TRBJ2-7 TRBV7-2
ASSVLLDTGELF TRBJ2-2 TRBV9
ASSLNGGVGNQPQH TRBJ1-5 TRBV5-6
ASSNIEPGSPTDTQY TRBJ2-3 TRBV12-3/TRBV12-4
SATHLTALGTQY TRBJ2-5 TRBV29-1
SARTRASSVTDTQY TRBJ2-3 TRBV20-1
ASSPGTSGASYEQY TRBJ2-7 TRBV6-2/TRBV6-3
ASSVGPGTQY TRBJ2-3 TRBV25-1